What follows describes a single TCR beta chain. This record comes from a study of T cells after somatic rescue of genetic block. Trimming stripped 7 bases from V and 3 bases from J, with 12 bases between. The length of the CDR3 is 13 residues. Germline loops: CDR1 KGHSH, CDR2 LQKENI. The assay was immunoSEQ multiplex PCR, and TCRdb's table has in-frame clones only and misses some. The profile shows about 110,000 clones, 85% to 95% of them singletons. This sequence originates from a woman between 18 and 29 years old. This chain uses TRBV18 with TRBJ1-2, with a possible D match to TRBD1 (5 bases). The sample taken for sequencing was peripheral blood mononuclear cells (PBMCs). The CDR3 spells CASLDQGDYGYTF. DNA for the CDR3: TGTGCCAGCTTGGATCAGGGTGACTATGGCTACACCTTC.